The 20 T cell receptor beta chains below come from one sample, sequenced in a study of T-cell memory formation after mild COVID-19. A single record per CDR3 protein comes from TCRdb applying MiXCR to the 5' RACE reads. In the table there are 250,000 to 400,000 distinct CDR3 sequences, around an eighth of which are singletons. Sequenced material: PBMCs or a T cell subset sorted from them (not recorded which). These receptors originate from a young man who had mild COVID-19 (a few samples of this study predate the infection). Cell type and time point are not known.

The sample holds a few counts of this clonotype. CDR3 region: CASSLSTGNGIPFF. In nucleotides, the CDR3 is TGCGCCAGCAGCTTATCGACAGGGAACGGAATACCGTTTTTT. The chain recombines TRBV5-1 with TRBJ1-4; 7 bases match TRBD1. CDR1 and CDR2 from the germline V gene are SGHRS and YFSETQ. CDR3 length: 14 amino acids. V lost 2 bases, J lost 16 bases, and 14 bases stayed unmatched.

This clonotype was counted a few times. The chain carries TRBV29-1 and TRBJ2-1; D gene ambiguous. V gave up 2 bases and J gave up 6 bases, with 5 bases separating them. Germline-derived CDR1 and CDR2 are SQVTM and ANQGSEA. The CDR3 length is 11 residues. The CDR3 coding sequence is TGCAGCGTTGAATCCGTCAATGAGCAGTTCTTC. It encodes CSVESVNEQFF.

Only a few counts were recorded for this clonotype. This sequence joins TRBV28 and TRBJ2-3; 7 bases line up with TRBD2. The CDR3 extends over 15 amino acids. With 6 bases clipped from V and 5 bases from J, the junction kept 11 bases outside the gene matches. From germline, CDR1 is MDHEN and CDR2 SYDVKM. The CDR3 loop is CASRPTWGGGDTQYF. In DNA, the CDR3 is TGTGCCAGCAGACCCACCTGGGGGGGAGGAGATACGCAGTATTTT.

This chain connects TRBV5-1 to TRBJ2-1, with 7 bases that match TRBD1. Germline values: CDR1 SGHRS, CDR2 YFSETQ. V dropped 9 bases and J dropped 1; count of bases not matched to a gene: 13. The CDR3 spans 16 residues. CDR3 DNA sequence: TGCGCCACCGTTCTAACCAGGGGACAGTCCTACAATGAGCAGTTCTTC. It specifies CATVLTRGQSYNEQFF.

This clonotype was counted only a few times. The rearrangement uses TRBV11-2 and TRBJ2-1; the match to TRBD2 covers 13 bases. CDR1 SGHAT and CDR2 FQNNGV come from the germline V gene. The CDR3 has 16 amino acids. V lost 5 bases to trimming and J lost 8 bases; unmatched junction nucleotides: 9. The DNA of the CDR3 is TGTGCCAGCAGCACCGGACTAGCGGGGGTTGTAGATGAGCAGTTCTTC. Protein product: CASSTGLAGVVDEQFF. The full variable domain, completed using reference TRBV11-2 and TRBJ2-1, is EAGVAQSPRYKIIEKRQSVAFWCNPISGHATLYWYQQILGQGPKLLIQFQNNGVVDDSQLPKDRFSAERLKGVDSTLKIQPAKLEDSAVYLCASSTGLAGVVDEQFFGPGTRLTVL.

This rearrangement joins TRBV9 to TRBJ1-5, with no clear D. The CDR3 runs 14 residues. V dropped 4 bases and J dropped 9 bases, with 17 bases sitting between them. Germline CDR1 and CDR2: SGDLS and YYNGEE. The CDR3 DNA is TGTGCCAGCAGCAATACTGACATGATGAGGCCCCAGCATTTT. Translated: CASSNTDMMRPQHF. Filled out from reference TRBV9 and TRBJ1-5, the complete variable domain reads DSGVTQTPKHLITATGQRVTLRCSPRSGDLSVYWYQQSLDQGLQFLIQYYNGEERAKGNILERFSAQQFPDLHSELNLSSLELGDSALYFCASSNTDMMRPQHFGDGTRLSIL.

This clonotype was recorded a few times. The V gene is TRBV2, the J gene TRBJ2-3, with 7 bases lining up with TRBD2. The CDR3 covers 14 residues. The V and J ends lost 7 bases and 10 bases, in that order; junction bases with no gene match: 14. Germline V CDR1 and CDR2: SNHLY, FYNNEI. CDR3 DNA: TGTGCCAGCAAGGGACTACCCCCTCACAAGGCGCAGTATTTT. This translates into CASKGLPPHKAQYF.

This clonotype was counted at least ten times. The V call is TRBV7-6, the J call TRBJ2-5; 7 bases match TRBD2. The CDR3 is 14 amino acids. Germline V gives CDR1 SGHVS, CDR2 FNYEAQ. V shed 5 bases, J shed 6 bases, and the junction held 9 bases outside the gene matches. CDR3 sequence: CASSLPGGRQTQYF. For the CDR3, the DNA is TGTGCCAGCAGCCTACCCGGGGGGAGACAGACCCAGTACTTC.

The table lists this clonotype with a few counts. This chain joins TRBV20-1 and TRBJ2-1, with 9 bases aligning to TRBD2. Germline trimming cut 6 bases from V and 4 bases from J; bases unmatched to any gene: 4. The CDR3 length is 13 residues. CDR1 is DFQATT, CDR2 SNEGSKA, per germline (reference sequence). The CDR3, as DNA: TGCAGTGCCGCGGGGGGGCCGTACAATGAGCAGTTCTTC. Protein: CSAAGGPYNEQFF.

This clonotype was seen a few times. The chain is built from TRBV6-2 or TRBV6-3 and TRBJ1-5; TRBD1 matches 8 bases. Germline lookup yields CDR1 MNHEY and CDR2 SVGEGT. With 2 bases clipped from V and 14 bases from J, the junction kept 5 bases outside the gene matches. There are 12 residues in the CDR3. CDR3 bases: TGTGCCAGCAGTTACCTGACAGGGGCGAAGCATTTT. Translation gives CASSYLTGAKHF.

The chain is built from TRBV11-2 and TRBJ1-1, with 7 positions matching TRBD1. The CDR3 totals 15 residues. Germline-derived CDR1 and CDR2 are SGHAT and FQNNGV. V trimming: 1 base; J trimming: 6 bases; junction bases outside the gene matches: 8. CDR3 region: CASSLVMGGGAEAFF. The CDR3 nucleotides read TGTGCCAGCAGCTTAGTGATGGGAGGGGGCGCTGAAGCTTTCTTT.

The CDR3 loop is CASSYARIGADTQYF. Written as DNA, the CDR3 is TGTGCCAGCAGTTACGCCCGGATCGGGGCAGATACGCAGTATTTT. The chain uses TRBV6-2 or TRBV6-3 and TRBJ2-3; a weak D match, TRBD2 (5 bases). V was cut by 2 bases and J by 4 bases, with 13 bases left in between. Germline assignment: CDR1 MNHEY and CDR2 SVGEGT. This CDR3 is 15 amino acids long.

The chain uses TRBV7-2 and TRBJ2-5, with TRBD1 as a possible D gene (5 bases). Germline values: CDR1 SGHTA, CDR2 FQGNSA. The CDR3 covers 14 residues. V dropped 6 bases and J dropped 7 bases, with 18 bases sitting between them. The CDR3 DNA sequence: TGTGCCAGCAGTCCCGGCCCAGGGTTTTTGACCCAGTACTTC. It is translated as CASSPGPGFLTQYF.

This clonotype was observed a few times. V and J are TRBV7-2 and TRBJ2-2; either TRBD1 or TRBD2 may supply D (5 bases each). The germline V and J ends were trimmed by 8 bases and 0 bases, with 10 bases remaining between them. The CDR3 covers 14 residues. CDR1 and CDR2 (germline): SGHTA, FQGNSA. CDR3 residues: CASHGTANTGELFF. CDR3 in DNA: TGTGCCAGCCACGGGACGGCGAACACCGGGGAGCTGTTTTTT.

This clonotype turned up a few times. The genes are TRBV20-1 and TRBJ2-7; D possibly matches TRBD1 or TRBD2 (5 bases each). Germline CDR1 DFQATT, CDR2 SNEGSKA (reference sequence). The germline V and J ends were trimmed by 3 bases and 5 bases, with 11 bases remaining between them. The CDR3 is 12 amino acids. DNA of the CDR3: TGCAGTGCTAGTGAGGGGAACCACGAGCAGTACGTC. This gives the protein CSASEGNHEQYV.

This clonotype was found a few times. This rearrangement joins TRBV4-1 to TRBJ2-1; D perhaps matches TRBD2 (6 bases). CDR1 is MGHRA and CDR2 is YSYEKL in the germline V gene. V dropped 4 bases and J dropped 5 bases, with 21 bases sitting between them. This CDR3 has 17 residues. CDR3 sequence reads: CASSPAPGEQSHNEQFF. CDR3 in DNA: TGCGCCAGCAGCCCTGCCCCGGGGGAACAGTCCCACAATGAGCAGTTCTTC.

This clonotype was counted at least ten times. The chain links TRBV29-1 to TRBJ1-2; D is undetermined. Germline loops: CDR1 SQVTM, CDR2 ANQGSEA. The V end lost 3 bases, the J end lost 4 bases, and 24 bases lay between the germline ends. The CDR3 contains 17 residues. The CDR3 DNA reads TGCAGCGTTGACGGGTGGGAAGGTCGGCAGGTCGGCTATGGCTACACCTTC. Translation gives CSVDGWEGRQVGYGYTF.

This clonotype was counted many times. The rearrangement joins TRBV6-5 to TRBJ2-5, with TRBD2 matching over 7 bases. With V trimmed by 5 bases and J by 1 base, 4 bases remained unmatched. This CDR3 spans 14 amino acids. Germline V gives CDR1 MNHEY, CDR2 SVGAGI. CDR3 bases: TGTGCCAGCAGTACACGCGGGAGCCAAGAGACCCAGTACTTC. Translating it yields CASSTRGSQETQYF.

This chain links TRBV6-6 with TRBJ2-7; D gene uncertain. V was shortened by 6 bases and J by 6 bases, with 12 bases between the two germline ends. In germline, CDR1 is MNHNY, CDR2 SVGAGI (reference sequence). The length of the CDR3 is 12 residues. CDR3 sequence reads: CASSPDSGEQYF. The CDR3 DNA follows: TGTGCCAGCAGCCCTGATTCGGGCGAGCAGTACTTC.

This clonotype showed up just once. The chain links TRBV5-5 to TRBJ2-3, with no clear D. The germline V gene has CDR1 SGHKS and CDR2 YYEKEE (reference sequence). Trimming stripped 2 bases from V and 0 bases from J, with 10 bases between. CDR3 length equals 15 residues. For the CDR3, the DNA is TGTGCCAGCAGCTTAATGCGACTCAGCACAGATACGCAGTATTTT. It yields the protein CASSLMRLSTDTQYF. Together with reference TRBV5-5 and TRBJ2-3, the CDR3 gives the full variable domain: DAGVTQSPTHLIKTRGQQVTLRCSPISGHKSVSWYQQVLGQGPQFIFQYYEKEERGRGNFPDRFSARQFPNYSSELNVNALLLGDSALYLCASSLMRLSTDTQYFGPGTRLTVL.